Listed here are 8 T cell receptor beta chains from one sample, sequenced in a study of blood T cells in healthy people across ages (dated by TCRdb to the mid-2010s). Library generation was performed with 5' RACE. TCRdb records Illumina HiSeq 2500 as the sequencer. A second roughly 7 to 11 cycle PCR used a sample-barcoded 5' primer and a J-beta primer mix. TCRdb reprocessing: public reads trimmed at Q25 with fastp, clones called with MiXCR, in-frame beta chains kept. Rows matching on CDR3 protein sequence are summarized as one entry with the most common DNA and genes. This sample gives fewer than 600,000 distinct CDR3 sequences in total; about 27% of them show up just once. 3.6% of the sample belongs to the ten largest clones. The same data also went into a second study, on T cells of mothers and their children.

Sequences were obtained from blood. The receptor source for this set is a boy aged 2-15 years in good health.

The chain uses TRBV19 and TRBJ2-7, with 9 bases lining up with TRBD1. This CDR3 comprises 15 residues. The junction had 6 bases not matched to a gene; V was cut back by 6 bases and J by 0 bases. The germline V gene encodes CDR1 LNHDA and CDR2 SQIVND (reference sequence). DNA of the CDR3: TGTGCCAGTAGCCCTGACAGGGGGTACTCCTACGAGCAGTACTTC. Translated, it gives CASSPDRGYSYEQYF.

This chain connects TRBV25-1 to TRBJ1-2, with a possible D match to TRBD1 (6 bases). V lost 3 bases, J lost 2 bases, and 10 bases lay in between. Germline CDR1 MGHDK, CDR2 SYGVNS. The CDR3 sequence is 14 residues long. CDR3 nucleotides: TGTGCCAGCAGTGATGGGACAATCAACTATGGCTACACCTTC. Translated, it gives CASSDGTINYGYTF.

To note about this clonotype: Its ends do not fully match the called genes, so a read error is possible. The rearrangement links TRBV14 to TRBJ2-5, with D perhaps matching TRBD1 (6 bases). The CDR3 is 11 residues long. Germline-derived CDR1 and CDR2 are SGHDN and FVKESK. CDR3 region: CASSEDRPQYF. CDR3 nucleotides: TGTGCCAGCAGCGAAGACAGGCCCCAGTACTTC. The full variable domain, rest sourced from reference TRBV14 and TRBJ2-5, is EAGVTQFPSHSVIEKGQTVTLRCDPISGHDNLYWYRRVMGKEIKFLLHFVKESKQDESGMPNNRFLAERTGGTYSTLKVQPAELEDSGVYFCASSEDRPQYFGPGTRLLVL.

This sequence joins TRBV4-2 and TRBJ1-2; no clear D. Trimming shortened V by 3 bases and J by 7 bases, and 12 bases separated the two germline ends. Germline lookup yields CDR1 LGHNA and CDR2 YNFKEQ. The CDR3 has 13 amino acids. CDR3 loop: CASSQEDNFGYTF. CDR3 in DNA: TGTGCCAGCAGCCAGGAGGATAATTTTGGCTACACCTTC.

This clonotype was detected only a few times. The V gene is TRBV14, the J gene TRBJ1-4, with D perhaps TRBD1 (6 bases). Germline-derived CDR1 and CDR2 are SGHDN and FVKESK. This CDR3 spans 17 amino acids. V shed 1 base and J shed 4 bases, with 16 bases lying between them. For the CDR3, the DNA is TGTGCCAGCAGCCAAGTACTGGGTAGGGGACATAATGAAAAACTGTTTTTT. Its translation: CASSQVLGRGHNEKLFF. Using reference TRBV14 and TRBJ1-4 for the parts outside the CDR3, the full variable domain is EAGVTQFPSHSVIEKGQTVTLRCDPISGHDNLYWYRRVMGKEIKFLLHFVKESKQDESGMPNNRFLAERTGGTYSTLKVQPAELEDSGVYFCASSQVLGRGHNEKLFFGSGTQLSVL.

This chain joins TRBV29-1 and TRBJ2-7, with D perhaps TRBD1 (6 bases). The CDR3 has 12 residues. V was clipped by 6 bases and J by 3 bases, with 12 bases between them. Germline CDR1 and CDR2: SQVTM and ANQGSEA. The chain's CDR3 is CSVWTANYEQYF. The CDR3 coding sequence is TGCAGCGTATGGACAGCCAACTACGAGCAGTACTTC.

The rearrangement uses TRBV12-3 or TRBV12-4 and TRBJ2-2, with 7 bases fitting TRBD2. V lost 4 bases, J lost 4 bases, and 6 bases stayed unmatched. There are 15 residues in the CDR3. The chain's CDR3 is CASSSGAGSTGELFF. The CDR3 nucleotides read TGTGCCAGCAGTTCAGGAGCGGGGAGCACCGGGGAGCTGTTTTTT.

This clonotype was seen a handful of times. The CDR3, as DNA: TGTGCCAGCTCACGACCGCCTAGAGCAGATACGCAGTATTTT. Its protein is CASSRPPRADTQYF. The chain joins TRBV18 to TRBJ2-3; D is unresolved. V lost 4 bases and J 4 bases, leaving 12 bases between the germline ends. Germline V CDR1 and CDR2: KGHSH, LQKENI. This CDR3 has 14 residues.